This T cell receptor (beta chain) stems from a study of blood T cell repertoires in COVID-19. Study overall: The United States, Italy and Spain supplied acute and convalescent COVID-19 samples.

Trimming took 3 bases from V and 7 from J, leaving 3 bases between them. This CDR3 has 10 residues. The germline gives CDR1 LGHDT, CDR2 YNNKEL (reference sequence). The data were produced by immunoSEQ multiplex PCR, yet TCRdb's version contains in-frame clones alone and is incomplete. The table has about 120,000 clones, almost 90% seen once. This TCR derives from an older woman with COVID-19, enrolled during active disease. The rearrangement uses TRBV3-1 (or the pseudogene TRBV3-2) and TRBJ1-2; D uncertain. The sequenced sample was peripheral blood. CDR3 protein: CASSHGGYTF. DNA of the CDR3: TGTGCCAGCAGCCACGGTGGCTACACCTTC.